This entry concerns a single TCR beta chain. Enrollment of patients from Seattle took place during active infection, with longitudinal follow-up. The data were taken from a study of blood T cell repertoires in COVID-19. About the study: Sites across the United States, Italy and Spain contributed samples from acute and convalescent COVID-19.

Germline V lookup: CDR1 SGDLS, CDR2 YYNGEE. The trim removed 4 bases at V and 2 bases at J, leaving 2 bases unmatched. CDR3 length: 16 amino acids. As originally analysed: Counts of nucleated cells, estimated from reference gene primer amplification, were obtained. Only in-frame clones appear in the TCRdb table, and some are missing; sequencing was by immunoSEQ multiplex PCR. V, J and clone size are those of that table, while D and trimming were read from the DNA. This sample carries about 440,000 clones, 88% of them seen once, and the ten largest clones take roughly 12%. This chain joins TRBV9 and TRBJ2-1; the match to TRBD2 covers 14 bases. The sequencing input was peripheral blood. This clonotype originated in a woman aged 45 to 65 with COVID-19, enrolled during active disease. The CDR3 DNA sequence: TGTGCCAGCAGCACGACTAGCGGGGGGGCCTACAATGAGCAGTTCTTC. This sequence encodes CASSTTSGGAYNEQFF.